The source of this T cell receptor beta chain is a study of blood T cells in healthy people across ages. On the study more broadly: About one barcoded TCR beta cDNA was captured per two T cells. Study outcomes and limitations: Researchers said unsorted PBMCs prevented a conclusive naive versus antigen-experienced comparison.

This clonotype showed up many times. Its antigen is not identified. Looked up from germline, CDR1 is PRHDT and CDR2 is FYEKMQ (reference sequence). This CDR3 is built from 14 residues. V shed 5 bases and J shed 0 bases, with 10 bases lying between them. Combining a sample-barcoded 5' primer with a J-beta primer mix, a second PCR ran for roughly 7 to 11 cycles. Via MiXCR, TCRdb re-called the 5' RACE reads, giving one row per CDR3 protein. The sample contains 550,000 to 750,000 distinct CDR3 sequences, over 20% of which appear only once. The chain combines TRBV13 with TRBJ2-5, with D unresolved. The receptor was derived from a man between 65 and 85 years old in good health. Material: blood. The CDR3 DNA is TGTGCCAGCAGCCCACGAGGTTACCAAGAGACCCAGTACTTC. Amino acid sequence: CASSPRGYQETQYF.